Here is one T cell receptor (beta chain) with its context. J gave up 5 bases and V 5 bases, and 6 bases lay outside the gene matches. CDR3 size: 15 residues. Germline V lookup: CDR1 SGDLS, CDR2 YYNGEE. These data belong to a study of OX40 agonist ivuxolimab in advanced cancers. Looking at the study overall: In this cohort, patients received ivuxolimab, an agonistic anti-OX40 (CD134) antibody. The eligibility criteria allowed prior anti-PD-1, anti-PD-L1 or anti-CTLA-4 therapy, and 30% to 45% had some.

Repertoires were generated with immunoSEQ multiplex PCR, while TCRdb's copy carries only in-frame clones and drops some. The data show 30,000 to 35,000 clones, with around nine tenths seen just once and approximately 40% held by the top ten. This chain uses TRBV9 with TRBJ2-1; 11 nucleotides match TRBD1. This receptor was obtained from an adult with an advanced solid tumor such as melanoma, head and neck, liver or kidney cancer. The specimen comprised CD4+ or CD8+ T cells sorted from blood, sampled in a trial of the OX40 agonist ivuxolimab. The CDR3: CASSDPGQGDNEQFF. In DNA form, the CDR3 reads TGTGCCAGCAGTGATCCGGGACAGGGGGACAATGAGCAGTTCTTC.